Each of the 4 T cell receptor beta chains below was sequenced from the same sample in a study of CD8+ T cells in alopecia areata. Isolated RNA was reverse transcribed into cDNA used as the sequencing template. Produced via immunoSEQ multiplex PCR; TCRdb's table is partial and in-frame only. This sample has 150,000 to 200,000 clones, with 50% to 70% found just once. The sequencing used CD4+ T cells sorted from blood, collected at week 0. Every receptor here comes from a human donor with alopecia areata.

This clone was seen a single time. The chain joins TRBV4-3 to TRBJ2-7, with 7 positions matching TRBD1. J lost 4 bases, V lost 4 bases, and 10 bases had no gene match. The CDR3 spans 15 residues. The germline V gene encodes CDR1 LGHNA and CDR2 YSLEER. As DNA, the CDR3 is TGCGCCAGCAGCCTACGACAGGGCCCGGGATACGAGCAGTACTTC. It specifies CASSLRQGPGYEQYF.

This clone was detected a few times. J is TRBJ2-4 and V is TRBV29-1, with 7 bases identical to TRBD2. Germline CDR1 reads SQVTM; CDR2 reads ANQGSEA. V dropped 4 bases and J dropped 0; count of bases not matched to a gene: 6. The CDR3 length is 15 residues. The DNA of the CDR3 is TGCAGCGTTGGGGCTAGCGGTCTAGCCAAAAACATTCAGTACTTC. It translates to CSVGASGLAKNIQYF.

Comments on this clone: A junction end diverges from the germline sequence, so it may reflect a read error. The chain carries TRBV30 and TRBJ2-5, with D tentatively TRBD1 or TRBD2 (5 bases each). The length of the CDR3 is 12 residues. Germline V gene sequence: CDR1 GTSNPN, CDR2 SVGIG (reference sequence). The chain's CDR3 is CAWSRVWDPSHF. The CDR3, as DNA: TGTGCCTGGAGTAGGGTTTGGGACCCCTCTCACTTC.

The J gene is TRBJ1-4, the V gene TRBV11-2; 8 bases agree with TRBD1. Germline V gene data show CDR1 as SGHAT and CDR2 as FQNNGV. The CDR3 loop spans 15 amino acids. V gave up 3 bases and J gave up 8 bases; unmatched junction bases: 8. The CDR3: CASSFGQGRNEKLFF. The CDR3 DNA follows: TGTGCCAGCAGCTTTGGACAGGGCAGGAACGAAAAACTGTTTTTT.